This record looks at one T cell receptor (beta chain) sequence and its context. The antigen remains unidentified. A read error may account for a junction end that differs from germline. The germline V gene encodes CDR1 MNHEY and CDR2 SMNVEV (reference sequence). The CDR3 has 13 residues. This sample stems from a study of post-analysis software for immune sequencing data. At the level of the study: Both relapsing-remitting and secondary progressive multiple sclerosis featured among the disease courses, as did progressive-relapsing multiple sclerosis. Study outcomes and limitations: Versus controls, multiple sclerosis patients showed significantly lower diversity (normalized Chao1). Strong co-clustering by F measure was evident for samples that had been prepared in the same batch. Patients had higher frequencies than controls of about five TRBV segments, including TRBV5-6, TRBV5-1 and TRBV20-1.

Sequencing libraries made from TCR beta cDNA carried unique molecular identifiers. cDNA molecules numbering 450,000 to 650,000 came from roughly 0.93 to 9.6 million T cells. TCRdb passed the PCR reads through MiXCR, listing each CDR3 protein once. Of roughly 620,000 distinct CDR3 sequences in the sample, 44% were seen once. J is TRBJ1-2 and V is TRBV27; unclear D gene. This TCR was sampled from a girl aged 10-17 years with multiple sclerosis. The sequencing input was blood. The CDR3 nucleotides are TGTGCCAACAGTTTACCGTCAGGCTATGGCTACACCTTC. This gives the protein CANSLPSGYGYTF.